This T cell receptor beta chain was obtained from a study of blood T cell repertoires in COVID-19. As for the study in general: The study drew acute and convalescent COVID-19 samples from the United States, Italy and Spain. PBMCs, B-cell-depleted T cells, or T cells provided the cDNA or gDNA that made up the material.

Study processing details: Reference gene primers were amplified, and this amplification served to estimate nucleated cell counts. Libraries were prepared by immunoSEQ multiplex PCR; TCRdb keeps only in-frame clonotypes and omits some of them. V and J calls and clone size are copied from that table; D and trimming were computed from the DNA. There are about 210,000 clones in the sample; around 89% occur only once, and 1.5% to 2% lies in the top ten. CDR1 is LNHDA, CDR2 SQIVND, per germline (reference sequence). The CDR3 contains 16 residues. V dropped 3 bases and J dropped 1 base, with 14 bases sitting between them.

Input material: peripheral blood. The clonotype originates from a man aged 65 to 79 with acute or convalescent COVID-19. The rearrangement joins TRBV19 to TRBJ2-3; possibly TRBD1 for D (6 bases). CDR3 bases: TGTGCCAGTAGTATTAGCAGGGGAACGGGCACAGATACGCAGTATTTT. Translation gives CASSISRGTGTDTQYF.